Shown below are 8 T cell receptor beta chains from a single sample sequenced in a study of blood T cells in healthy people across ages. A second roughly 7 to 12 cycle PCR used barcoded and J-beta primers. TCRdb re-analysed the 5' RACE reads in MiXCR, keeping a single row per CDR3 protein. The data contain about 830,000 distinct CDR3 sequences, 60% to 80% of them singletons. Sample: blood. The receptors derive from a man aged 30-40 years in good health.

Here the CDR3 reads CASSQGEAGGDNEQFF. CDR3 sequence (DNA): TGTGCCAGCAGCCAAGGGGAAGCGGGGGGGGACAATGAGCAGTTCTTC. V is TRBV4-2 and J is TRBJ2-1; 10 nucleotides agree with TRBD2. After removal of 1 base from V and 5 bases from J, the junction contained 5 bases not matched to a gene. The CDR3 is 16 amino acids. Per germline, CDR1 LGHNA and CDR2 YNFKEQ.

The rearrangement uses TRBV4-1 and TRBJ2-4; D unclear. V was cut by 2 bases and J by 0 bases, with 8 bases left in between. This CDR3 is built from 15 residues. Germline V gives CDR1 MGHRA, CDR2 YSYEKL. The CDR3 bases are TGCGCCAGCAGCCAATCGTTTGTAGCCAAAAACATTCAGTACTTC. It translates to CASSQSFVAKNIQYF.

The V and J genes are TRBV27 and TRBJ2-1; 14 bases are shared with TRBD2. The J call is in doubt because the DNA end fits TRBJ2-7 better. Germline V CDR1 and CDR2: MNHEY, SMNVEV (reference sequence). The CDR3 has 18 amino acids. The chain's CDR3 is CASSKSGTSGSKSYEQYF. DNA for the CDR3: TGTGCCAGCAGTAAATCCGGGACTAGCGGGAGTAAGTCCTACGAGCAGTACTTC.

V is TRBV27 and J is TRBJ1-4; D gene uncertain. V shed 7 bases and J shed 5 bases, with 14 bases lying between them. The germline CDR1 and CDR2 sequences are MNHEY and SMNVEV (reference sequence). CDR3 length equals 14 residues. The CDR3 nucleotides are TGTGCCAGCAAATCATTCCGGGGAAATGAAAAACTGTTTTTT. Protein sequence: CASKSFRGNEKLFF.

The rearrangement links TRBV13 to TRBJ2-1; 8 nucleotides align to TRBD2. The CDR3 has 16 amino acids. With V trimmed by 5 bases and J by 3 bases, 9 bases remained unmatched. Germline CDR1 and CDR2: PRHDT and FYEKMQ (reference sequence). The CDR3 nucleotides are TGTGCCAGCAGCCCGCCGGGGGCGGGGGGCTACAATGAGCAGTTCTTC. Translation: CASSPPGAGGYNEQFF.

This clonotype was counted many times. This chain connects TRBV7-9 to TRBJ2-4, with D possibly TRBD2 on 6 matching bases. This CDR3 spans 16 amino acids. Trimming left V 5 bases short and J 13 bases short, with 27 bases between. The germline V gene has CDR1 SEHNR and CDR2 FQNEAQ (reference sequence). In DNA form, the CDR3 reads TGTGCCAGCAGCCCGCCGGGCGGGGCTGGACGACATCACCAGTACTTC. It encodes CASSPPGGAGRHHQYF.

The V and J genes are TRBV7-9 and TRBJ1-4, with D maybe TRBD1 (6 bases). Germline loops: CDR1 SEHNR, CDR2 FQNEAQ (reference sequence). This CDR3 contains 14 residues. V lost 4 bases to trimming and J lost 8 bases, with 14 bases between them. For the CDR3, the DNA is TGTGCCAGCAGCTCAGGACGGACAGTCGAAAAACTGTTTTTT. The encoded protein is CASSSGRTVEKLFF.

The chain recombines TRBV10-3 with TRBJ1-1; 12 bases match TRBD1. The CDR3 runs to 17 residues. Trimming removed 4 bases from V and 4 bases from J; junction bases left unmatched: 10. Germline V gives CDR1 ENHRY, CDR2 SYGVKD. CDR3 sequence reads: CAISGDRGLGSVTEAFF. Written as DNA, the CDR3 is TGTGCCATCAGTGGGGACAGGGGGCTAGGTTCGGTCACTGAAGCTTTCTTT.